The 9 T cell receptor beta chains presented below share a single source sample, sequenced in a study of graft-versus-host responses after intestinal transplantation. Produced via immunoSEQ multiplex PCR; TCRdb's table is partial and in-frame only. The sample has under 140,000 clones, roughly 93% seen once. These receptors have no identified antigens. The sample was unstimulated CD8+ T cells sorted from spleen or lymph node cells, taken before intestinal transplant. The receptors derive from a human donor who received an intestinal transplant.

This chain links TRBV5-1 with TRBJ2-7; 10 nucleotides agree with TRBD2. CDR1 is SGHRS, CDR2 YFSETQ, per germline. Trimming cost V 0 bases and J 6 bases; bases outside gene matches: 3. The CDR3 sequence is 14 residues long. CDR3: CASSLGLAGVEQYF. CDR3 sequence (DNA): TGCGCCAGCAGCTTGGGGCTAGCGGGAGTCGAGCAGTACTTC.

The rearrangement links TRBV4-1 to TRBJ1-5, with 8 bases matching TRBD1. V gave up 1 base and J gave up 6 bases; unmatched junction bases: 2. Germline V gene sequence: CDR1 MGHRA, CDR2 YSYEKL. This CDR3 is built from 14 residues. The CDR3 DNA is TGCGCCAGCAGCCAAGGGACAGGGATTCAGCCCCAGCATTTT. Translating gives CASSQGTGIQPQHF.

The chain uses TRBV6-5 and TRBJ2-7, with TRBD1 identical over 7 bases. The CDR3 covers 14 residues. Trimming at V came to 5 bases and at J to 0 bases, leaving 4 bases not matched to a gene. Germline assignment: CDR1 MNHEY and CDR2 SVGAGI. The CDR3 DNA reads TGTGCCAGCAGTGAGACAGGGAACTCCTACGAGCAGTACTTC. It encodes CASSETGNSYEQYF.

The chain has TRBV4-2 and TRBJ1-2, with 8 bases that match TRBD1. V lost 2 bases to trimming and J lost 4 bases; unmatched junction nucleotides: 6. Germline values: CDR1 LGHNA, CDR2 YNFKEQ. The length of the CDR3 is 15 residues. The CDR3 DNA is TGTGCCAGCAGCCAACATCCGGGACAGGCCTATGGCTACACCTTC. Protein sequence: CASSQHPGQAYGYTF.

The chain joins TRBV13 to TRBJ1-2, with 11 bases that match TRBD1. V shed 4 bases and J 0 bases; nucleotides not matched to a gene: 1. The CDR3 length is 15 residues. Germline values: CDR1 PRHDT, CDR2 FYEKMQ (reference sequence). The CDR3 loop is CASSWTGGPNYGYTF. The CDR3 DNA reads TGTGCCAGCAGCTGGACAGGGGGCCCTAACTATGGCTACACCTTC.

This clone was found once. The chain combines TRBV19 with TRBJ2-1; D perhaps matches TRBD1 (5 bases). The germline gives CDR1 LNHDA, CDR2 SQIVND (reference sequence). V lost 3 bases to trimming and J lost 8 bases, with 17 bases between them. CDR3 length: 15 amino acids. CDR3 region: CASSMGLSGWDEQFF. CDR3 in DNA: TGTGCCAGTAGTATGGGGCTGTCAGGTTGGGATGAGCAGTTCTTC.

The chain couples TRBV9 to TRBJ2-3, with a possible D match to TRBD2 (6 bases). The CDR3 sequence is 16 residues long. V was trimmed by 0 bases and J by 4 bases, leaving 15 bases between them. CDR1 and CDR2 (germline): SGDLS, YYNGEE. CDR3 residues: CASSVDLPGEADTQYF. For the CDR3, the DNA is TGTGCCAGCAGCGTAGACCTGCCGGGAGAGGCAGATACGCAGTATTTT.

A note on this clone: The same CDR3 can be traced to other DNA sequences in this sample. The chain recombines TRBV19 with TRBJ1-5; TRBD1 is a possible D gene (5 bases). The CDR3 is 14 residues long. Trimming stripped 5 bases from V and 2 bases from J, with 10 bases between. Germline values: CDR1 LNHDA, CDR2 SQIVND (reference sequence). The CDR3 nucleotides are TGTGCCAGTAGTCTCCAGGGTGGCAATCAGCCCCAGCATTTT. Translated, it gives CASSLQGGNQPQHF.

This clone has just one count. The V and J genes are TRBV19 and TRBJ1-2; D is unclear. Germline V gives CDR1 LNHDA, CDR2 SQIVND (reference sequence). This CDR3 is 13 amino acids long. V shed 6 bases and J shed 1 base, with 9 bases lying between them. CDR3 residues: CASSGSLNYGYTF. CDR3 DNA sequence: TGTGCCAGTAGCGGGTCCCTTAACTATGGCTACACCTTC.